The following is a T cell receptor beta chain sequence with its context. This sample was taken from a study of blood T cell dynamics during melanoma immunotherapy. Turning to the study itself: Standard first-line treatment here was pembrolizumab or nivolumab plus ipilimumab in metastatic melanoma.

The assay was immunoSEQ multiplex PCR, and TCRdb's table has in-frame clones only and misses some. The table records 6,000 to 8,000 clones, over 75% of them present only once. Stated time point: week 3, after first cycle of checkpoint inhibitor. At 12 weeks after first infusion, RECIST 1.1 defined response for most patients. Trimming left V 2 bases short and J 0 bases short, with 7 bases between. The CDR3 is 14 amino acids. Germline CDR1 SGHRS, CDR2 YFSETQ. This specimen consisted of blood, obtained from a patient treated with checkpoint blockade. The clonotype comes from a human donor with melanoma. This chain uses TRBV5-1 with TRBJ2-3, with D uncertain. In DNA form, the CDR3 reads TGCGCCAGCAGCTTCCCCCAGAGCACAGATACGCAGTATTTT. The encoded protein is CASSFPQSTDTQYF.